Below are 25 T cell receptor beta chains sequenced from a single sample in a study of blood T cell repertoires in COVID-19. Clones were sequenced by immunoSEQ multiplex PCR, and TCRdb holds only the in-frame ones, with some missing. There are 300,000 to 400,000 clones in the sample; roughly 90% occur only once, and 7.1% lies in the top ten. Sequencing used peripheral blood. These receptors came from a woman in her sixties or seventies with COVID-19, enrolled during active disease.

DNA of the CDR3: TGTGCCAGCTTAGATGTTCCGGGCTACACCTTC. Protein: CASLDVPGYTF. The J gene is TRBJ1-2, the V gene TRBV7-9; D is unclear. CDR3 size: 11 residues. The V end was cut by 8 bases, the J end by 8 bases, with 12 bases between. The germline gives CDR1 SEHNR, CDR2 FQNEAQ (reference sequence).

V usage is TRBV10-3 and J usage is TRBJ1-5, with 8 positions matching TRBD1. V gave up 8 bases and J gave up 2 bases; unmatched junction bases: 5. The CDR3 loop spans 14 amino acids. Germline V gene lookup returns CDR1 ENHRY and CDR2 SYGVKD. The CDR3: CAISDREGNQPQHF. CDR3 DNA: TGTGCCATCTCGGACAGGGAGGGCAATCAGCCCCAGCATTTT.

The chain links TRBV28 to TRBJ1-5, with D possibly being TRBD1 (5 bases). This CDR3 region has 16 residues. With 7 bases removed from V and 0 bases from J, the gap between germline ends came to 16 bases. The germline gives CDR1 MDHEN, CDR2 SYDVKM. CDR3 in amino acids: CASKGRGRHSNQPQHF. CDR3 coding DNA: TGTGCCAGCAAGGGAAGGGGCAGACATAGCAATCAGCCCCAGCATTTT.

The chain carries TRBV27 and TRBJ2-3, with 9 nucleotides matching TRBD2. Trimming at V came to 7 bases and at J to 6 bases, leaving 14 bases not matched to a gene. This CDR3 has 16 amino acids. Germline V CDR1 and CDR2: MNHEY, SMNVEV (reference sequence). CDR3 protein: CASKLRSGLASDTQYF. CDR3 sequence (DNA): TGTGCCAGCAAACTTAGGTCAGGACTAGCGTCGGATACGCAGTATTTT.

The chain links TRBV4-2 to TRBJ1-1; tentative D call: TRBD1 (5 bases). The CDR3 is 14 residues long. Trimming pared 1 base from V and 1 base from J, leaving 7 bases between. Looked up from germline, CDR1 is LGHNA and CDR2 is YNFKEQ. The CDR3 region has the DNA TGTGCCAGCAGCCAAGTTACAGGGAACACTGAAGCTTTCTTT. It specifies CASSQVTGNTEAFF.

This clone was seen more than once but under ten times. Other DNA sequences from this sample encode an identical CDR3 as well. This rearrangement joins TRBV29-1 to TRBJ1-1; 8 positions match TRBD1. The CDR3 is made up of 15 amino acids. The germline V gene has CDR1 SQVTM and CDR2 ANQGSEA. After removal of 4 bases from V and 0 bases from J, the junction contained 7 bases not matched to a gene. The CDR3, as DNA: TGCAGCGTTGGACAGGGGTGGGGGATGAACACTGAAGCTTTCTTT. It encodes CSVGQGWGMNTEAFF.

The V and J genes are TRBV7-9 and TRBJ1-2, with D possibly being TRBD1 (5 bases). CDR1 and CDR2 (germline): SEHNR, FQNEAQ (reference sequence). The CDR3 contains 14 residues. V gave up 8 bases and J gave up 4 bases, with 17 bases separating them. CDR3 in DNA: TGTGCCAGCTGGACCAACATGGGGCTCTATGGCTACACCTTC. The encoded protein is CASWTNMGLYGYTF. Together with reference TRBV7-9 and TRBJ1-2, the CDR3 gives the full variable domain: DTGVSQNPRHKITKRGQNVTFRCDPISEHNRLYWYRQTLGQGPEFLTYFQNEAQLEKSRLLSDRFSAERPKGSFSTLEIQRTEQGDSAMYLCASWTNMGLYGYTFGSGTRLTVV.

This rearrangement joins TRBV19 to TRBJ2-3; TRBD2 matches at 10 bases. Germline values: CDR1 LNHDA, CDR2 SQIVND (reference sequence). The V segment lost 8 bases and the J segment 5 bases; nucleotides outside the gene matches: 19. The CDR3 is made up of 18 amino acids. Here the CDR3 DNA reads TGTGCCAGTGAAAGTACTAGCGGGGCCTCACCGCAGGGAGATACGCAGTATTTT. Protein: CASESTSGASPQGDTQYF. The full variable domain, its missing parts supplied by reference TRBV19 and TRBJ2-3, is DGGITQSPKYLFRKEGQNVTLSCEQNLNHDAMYWYRQDPGQGLRLIYYSQIVNDFQKGDIAEGYSVSREKKESFPLTVTSAQKNPTAFYLCASESTSGASPQGDTQYFGPGTRLTVL.

J is TRBJ1-4 and V is TRBV29-1; 7 bases are shared with TRBD1. V lost 5 bases to trimming and J lost 8 bases; unmatched junction nucleotides: 5. The CDR3 contains 12 residues. CDR1 and CDR2 (germline): SQVTM, ANQGSEA. Here the CDR3 DNA reads TGCAGCGTTCTGAGGGACAGCGAAAAACTGTTTTTT. Translation gives CSVLRDSEKLFF.

The J gene is TRBJ2-7, the V gene TRBV29-1, with D maybe TRBD1 (6 bases). This CDR3 spans 14 amino acids. Deletions cut 2 bases from V and 6 bases from J, with 17 bases between. Germline V gene sequence: CDR1 SQVTM, CDR2 ANQGSEA. CDR3 DNA: TGCAGCGTTGAAACACAGGGCGTTGTCTTCGAGCAGTACTTC. As protein: CSVETQGVVFEQYF.

V gene TRBV7-9 combines with J gene TRBJ2-7; no firm D call. V gave up 2 bases and J gave up 3 bases, with 8 bases separating them. The germline CDR1 and CDR2 sequences are SEHNR and FQNEAQ (reference sequence). This CDR3 has 13 amino acids. In nucleotides, the CDR3 is TGTGCCAGCAGCTTAAGTCCAGGCTACGAGCAGTACTTC. Amino acid sequence: CASSLSPGYEQYF. Using reference TRBV7-9 and TRBJ2-7 for the parts outside the CDR3, the full variable domain is DTGVSQNPRHKITKRGQNVTFRCDPISEHNRLYWYRQTLGQGPEFLTYFQNEAQLEKSRLLSDRFSAERPKGSFSTLEIQRTEQGDSAMYLCASSLSPGYEQYFGPGTRLTVT.

This clone occurred once. The chain links TRBV7-9 to TRBJ1-4, with D unresolved. Germline CDR1 reads SEHNR; CDR2 reads FQNEAQ (reference sequence). With 5 bases removed from V and 8 bases from J, the gap between germline ends came to 15 bases. There are 14 residues in the CDR3. The CDR3 sequence is CASSPYTTGEKLFF. The CDR3 region has the DNA TGTGCCAGCAGCCCTTACACCACGGGGGAAAAACTGTTTTTT.

The V gene is TRBV18, the J gene TRBJ1-4, with D possibly TRBD1 on 6 matching bases. Per germline, CDR1 KGHSH and CDR2 LQKENI. The CDR3 extends over 17 amino acids. The V end lost 0 bases, the J end lost 2 bases, and 13 bases lay between the germline ends. Here the CDR3 reads CASSPPRPGGTNEKLFF. The CDR3 DNA sequence: TGTGCCAGCTCACCACCCCGCCCGGGGGGCACTAATGAAAAACTGTTTTTT.

This rearrangement joins TRBV3-1 (or the pseudogene TRBV3-2) to TRBJ2-5, with TRBD2 matching 9 bases. J was trimmed by 2 bases and V by 4 bases; bases with no gene match: 5. The CDR3 length is 15 residues. CDR1 is LGHDT, CDR2 YNNKEL, per germline (reference sequence). This CDR3 is CASSPLAGAQETQYF. The CDR3, as DNA: TGTGCCAGCAGCCCCTTAGCGGGGGCACAAGAGACCCAGTACTTC.

The chain links TRBV5-1 to TRBJ1-6; TRBD1 matches 7 bases. V was pared by 4 bases and J by 7 bases, with 11 bases of the junction left unmatched. The germline V gene has CDR1 SGHRS and CDR2 YFSETQ. The CDR3 is made up of 16 amino acids. CDR3: CASSLTTGTENSPLHF. The DNA of the CDR3 is TGCGCCAGCAGCCTGACCACCGGGACAGAAAATTCACCCCTCCACTTT.

This sequence joins TRBV19 and TRBJ1-5; 7 bases map to TRBD1. The length of the CDR3 is 13 residues. V dropped 6 bases and J dropped 9; count of bases not matched to a gene: 8. The germline gives CDR1 LNHDA, CDR2 SQIVND (reference sequence). CDR3 nucleotide sequence: TGTGCCAGTAGGAGACAGGGCTCGGGGCCCCAGCATTTT. Its protein is CASRRQGSGPQHF.

V usage is TRBV2 and J usage is TRBJ2-7; 11 bases are a match to TRBD2. The CDR3 is made up of 15 amino acids. V lost 7 bases to trimming and J lost 0 bases; unmatched junction nucleotides: 5. Per germline, CDR1 SNHLY and CDR2 FYNNEI. CDR3 DNA: TGTGCCAGCAATGATCTAGCGGGGGGCTCCTACGAGCAGTACTTC. Translated, it gives CASNDLAGGSYEQYF.

CDR3 loop: CASSLGGQAKETQYF. DNA for the CDR3: TGTGCCAGCAGCTTAGGGGGACAGGCTAAAGAGACCCAGTACTTC. This chain uses TRBV7-9 with TRBJ2-5; TRBD1 matches 8 bases. V gave up 1 base and J gave up 3 bases; unmatched junction bases: 4. CDR1 SEHNR and CDR2 FQNEAQ come from the germline V gene (reference sequence). The CDR3 has 15 amino acids.

J is TRBJ2-7 and V is TRBV24-1, with D perhaps TRBD1 (6 bases). The germline CDR1 and CDR2 sequences are KGHDR and SFDVKD. CDR3 length: 18 residues. Trimming stripped 9 bases from V and 4 bases from J, with 30 bases between. Written as DNA, the CDR3 is TGTGCCACCCGCAGGGGAGCCGGAAGGCCTCCCTTTCTGTACGAGCAGTACTTC. Translation: CATRRGAGRPPFLYEQYF.

The genes are TRBV4-3 and TRBJ1-1; D is unclear. The CDR3 consists of 14 residues. V was pared by 1 base and J by 5 bases, with 11 bases between. Per the germline V gene, CDR1 is LGHNA and CDR2 is YSLEER. This CDR3 reads CASSQAIGGTEAFF. In nucleotides, the CDR3 is TGCGCCAGCAGCCAAGCCATCGGAGGGACTGAAGCTTTCTTT.

The chain recombines TRBV4-1 with TRBJ2-5; 13 bases line up with TRBD2. Germline-derived CDR1 and CDR2 are MGHRA and YSYEKL. This CDR3 is 17 amino acids long. V shed 1 base, J shed 7 bases, and the junction held 9 bases outside the gene matches. The DNA of the CDR3 is TGCGCCAGCAGCCAAGGAGGACTAGCGGGGGCCTGGGGGACCCAGTACTTC. As protein: CASSQGGLAGAWGTQYF.

This chain uses TRBV5-5 with TRBJ1-1; 10 nucleotides align to TRBD1. This CDR3 has 17 residues. CDR1 is SGHKS, CDR2 YYEKEE, per germline (reference sequence). The trim removed 4 bases at V and 0 bases at J, leaving 9 bases unmatched. CDR3 sequence reads: CASSRQGAGMMNTEAFF. CDR3 sequence (DNA): TGTGCCAGCAGCCGACAGGGGGCGGGGATGATGAACACTGAAGCTTTCTTT.

The chain employs TRBV7-2 and TRBJ2-7; 7 bases are a match to TRBD1. The length of the CDR3 is 15 residues. CDR1 is SGHTA and CDR2 is FQGNSA in the germline V gene. V dropped 4 bases and J dropped 2; count of bases not matched to a gene: 8. Here the CDR3 reads CASSSRQGAPYEQYF. The CDR3, as DNA: TGTGCCAGCAGCTCCCGACAGGGAGCGCCCTACGAGCAGTACTTC.

The chain combines TRBV5-1 with TRBJ1-1; the match to TRBD1 covers 10 bases. V shed 3 bases, J shed 9 bases, and the junction held 8 bases outside the gene matches. The CDR3 loop spans 14 amino acids. CDR1 is SGHRS and CDR2 is YFSETQ in the germline V gene. The chain's CDR3 is CASSSGQGVEKAFF. DNA of the CDR3: TGCGCCAGCAGCTCTGGACAGGGGGTGGAAAAAGCTTTCTTT.

V is TRBV5-6 and J is TRBJ1-6; no clear D gene. The V end was cut by 4 bases, the J end by 6 bases, with 11 bases between. CDR1 and CDR2 from the germline V gene are SGHDT and YYEEEE. This CDR3 spans 14 amino acids. CDR3 in amino acids: CASSPGLLNSPLHF. As DNA, the CDR3 is TGTGCCAGCAGCCCTGGACTGCTTAATTCACCCCTCCACTTT.